The present T cell receptor beta chain was sequenced within a study of T cells in Graves' hyperthyroidism and ophthalmopathy. At least ten counts were recorded for this clonotype. Its antigen is not identified. Broader study findings: In the analysis, a 13 V-J model separated ophthalmopathy from stable hyperthyroidism. The model made its ophthalmopathy prediction, and onset followed a median approximately 6 months later.

Amplification targeted TCR beta CDR3 regions from RNA transcripts. TCR CDR3 regions were first amplified by RT-PCR with HTBI primers. TCRdb independently ran MiXCR on the multiplex PCR reads; one entry per CDR3 protein. The data contain more than 350,000 distinct CDR3 sequences, roughly 15% of them singletons. The authors took PBMCs from 8 to 10 ml fresh peripheral blood. Sample: blood. This clonotype was obtained from a woman aged 55-69 years with Graves' ophthalmopathy.

CDR3 in DNA: TGTGCCAGCAGCCCCCAAGCGGGAGCATCCGGGGAGCTGTTTTTT. Translated: CASSPQAGASGELFF. The chain links TRBV9 to TRBJ2-2; 8 bases match TRBD2. With 4 bases clipped from V and 6 bases from J, the junction kept 8 bases outside the gene matches. The CDR3 runs 15 residues. From germline, CDR1 is SGDLS and CDR2 YYNGEE.